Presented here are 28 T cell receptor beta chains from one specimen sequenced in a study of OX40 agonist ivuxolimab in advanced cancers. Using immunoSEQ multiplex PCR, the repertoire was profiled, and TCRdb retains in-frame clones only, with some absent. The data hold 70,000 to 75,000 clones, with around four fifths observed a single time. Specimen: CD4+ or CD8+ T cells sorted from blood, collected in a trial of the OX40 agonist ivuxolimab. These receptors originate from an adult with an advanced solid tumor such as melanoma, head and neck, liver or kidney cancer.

The CDR3 sequence: CASSPGGGGYGYTF. As DNA, the CDR3 is TGCGCCAGCAGCCCGGGGGGGGGCGGCTATGGCTACACCTTC. This rearrangement joins TRBV4-3 to TRBJ1-2; D is perhaps TRBD1 (6 bases). Trimming took off 4 bases at V and 4 bases at J, with 13 bases between the two ends. The CDR3 is 14 amino acids. Germline V CDR1 and CDR2: LGHNA, YSLEER.

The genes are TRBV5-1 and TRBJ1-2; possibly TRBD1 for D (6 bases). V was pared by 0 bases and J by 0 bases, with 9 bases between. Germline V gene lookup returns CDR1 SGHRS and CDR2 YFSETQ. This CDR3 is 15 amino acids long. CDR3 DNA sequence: TGCGCCAGCAGCTTGGGGGACACCACTAACTATGGCTACACCTTC. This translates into CASSLGDTTNYGYTF.

CDR3 coding DNA: TGTGCCAGCAGCGTGAACAGGGGGCTAGGCTACACCTTC. Amino acids: CASSVNRGLGYTF. This sequence joins TRBV7-9 and TRBJ1-2; TRBD1 agrees at 9 bases. Germline V gene data show CDR1 as SEHNR and CDR2 as FQNEAQ (reference sequence). The CDR3 is 13 residues long. J was trimmed by 8 bases and V by 5 bases; bases with no gene match: 6.

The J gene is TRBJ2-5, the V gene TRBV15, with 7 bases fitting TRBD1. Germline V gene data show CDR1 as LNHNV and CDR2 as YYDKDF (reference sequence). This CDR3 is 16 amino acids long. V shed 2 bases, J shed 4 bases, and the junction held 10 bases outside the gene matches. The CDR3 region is CATSRSLQGGRETQYF. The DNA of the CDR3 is TGTGCCACCAGCAGATCCCTCCAAGGGGGCCGAGAGACCCAGTACTTC.

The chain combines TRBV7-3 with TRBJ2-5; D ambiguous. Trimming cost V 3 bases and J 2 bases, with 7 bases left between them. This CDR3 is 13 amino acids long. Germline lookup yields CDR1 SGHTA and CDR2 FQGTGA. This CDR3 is CASSLGQQETQYF. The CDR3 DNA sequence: TGTGCCAGCAGCTTGGGCCAACAAGAGACCCAGTACTTC. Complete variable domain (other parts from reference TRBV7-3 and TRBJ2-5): GAGVSQTPSNKVTEKGKYVELRCDPISGHTALYWYRQSLGQGPEFLIYFQGTGAADDSGLPNDRFFAVRPEGSVSTLKIQRTERGDSAVYLCASSLGQQETQYFGPGTRLLVL.

DNA for the CDR3: TGTGCCAGCAGCTTGGGACTAGCGGCACGGTACGAGCAGTACTTC. Translation: CASSLGLAARYEQYF. The chain has TRBV5-8 and TRBJ2-7; 9 positions agree with TRBD2. J gave up 4 bases and V 0 bases, and 5 bases lay outside the gene matches. The CDR3 totals 15 residues. Germline CDR1 reads SGHTS; CDR2 reads YDEGEE.

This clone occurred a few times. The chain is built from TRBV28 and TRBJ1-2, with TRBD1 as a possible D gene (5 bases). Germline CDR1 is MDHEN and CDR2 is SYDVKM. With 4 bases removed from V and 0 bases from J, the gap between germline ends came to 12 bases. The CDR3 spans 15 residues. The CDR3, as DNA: TGTGCCAGCAGTTGGCAGGGACCCACTAACTATGGCTACACCTTC. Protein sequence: CASSWQGPTNYGYTF.

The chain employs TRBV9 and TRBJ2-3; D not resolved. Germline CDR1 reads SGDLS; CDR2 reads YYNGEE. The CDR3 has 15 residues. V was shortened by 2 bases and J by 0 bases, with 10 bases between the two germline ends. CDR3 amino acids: CASSVGGISTDTQYF. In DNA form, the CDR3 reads TGTGCCAGCAGCGTCGGTGGGATAAGCACAGATACGCAGTATTTT.

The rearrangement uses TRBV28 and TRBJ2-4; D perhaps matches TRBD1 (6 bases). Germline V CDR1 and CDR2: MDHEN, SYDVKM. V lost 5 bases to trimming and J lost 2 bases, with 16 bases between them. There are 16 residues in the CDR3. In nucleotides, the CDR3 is TGTGCCAGCAGTACCCCAAGGGGGTACCCCAAAAACATTCAGTACTTC. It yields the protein CASSTPRGYPKNIQYF.

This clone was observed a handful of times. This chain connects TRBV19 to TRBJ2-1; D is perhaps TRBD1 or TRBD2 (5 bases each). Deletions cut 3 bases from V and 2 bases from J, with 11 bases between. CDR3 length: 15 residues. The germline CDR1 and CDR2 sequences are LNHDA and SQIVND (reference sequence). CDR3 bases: TGTGCCAGTAGTATTCCGGGACCGACCTACAATGAGCAGTTCTTC. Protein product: CASSIPGPTYNEQFF.

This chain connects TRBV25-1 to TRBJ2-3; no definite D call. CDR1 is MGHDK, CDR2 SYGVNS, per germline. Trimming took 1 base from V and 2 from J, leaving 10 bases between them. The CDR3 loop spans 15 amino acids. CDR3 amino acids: CASSEFGVYTDTQYF. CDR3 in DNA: TGTGCCAGCAGTGAATTTGGGGTCTACACAGATACGCAGTATTTT.

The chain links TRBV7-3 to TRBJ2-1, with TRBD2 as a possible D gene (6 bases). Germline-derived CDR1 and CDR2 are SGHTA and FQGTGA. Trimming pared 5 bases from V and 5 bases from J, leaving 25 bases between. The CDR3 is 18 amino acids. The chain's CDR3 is CASSPRGLARKWDNEQFF. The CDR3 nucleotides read TGTGCCAGCAGCCCTAGGGGCCTAGCGAGAAAATGGGACAATGAGCAGTTCTTC.

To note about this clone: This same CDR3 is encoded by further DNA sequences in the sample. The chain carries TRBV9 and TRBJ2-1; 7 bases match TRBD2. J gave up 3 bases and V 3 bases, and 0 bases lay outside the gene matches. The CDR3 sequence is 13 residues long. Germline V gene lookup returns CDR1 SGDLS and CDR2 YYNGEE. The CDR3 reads CASSAGGYNEQFF. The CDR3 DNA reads TGTGCCAGCAGCGCGGGGGGCTACAATGAGCAGTTCTTC.

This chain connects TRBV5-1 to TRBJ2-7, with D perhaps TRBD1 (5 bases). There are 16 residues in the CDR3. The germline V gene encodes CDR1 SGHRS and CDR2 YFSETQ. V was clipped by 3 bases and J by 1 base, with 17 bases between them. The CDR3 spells CASSSRVPIASYEQYV. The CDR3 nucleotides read TGCGCCAGCAGCTCCAGGGTCCCTATCGCGTCCTACGAGCAGTACGTC.

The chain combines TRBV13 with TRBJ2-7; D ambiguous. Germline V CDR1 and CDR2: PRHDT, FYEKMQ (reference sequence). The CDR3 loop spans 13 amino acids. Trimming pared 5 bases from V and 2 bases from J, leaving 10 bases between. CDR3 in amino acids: CASSPPFTYEQYF. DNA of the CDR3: TGTGCCAGCAGCCCACCCTTCACCTACGAGCAGTACTTC.

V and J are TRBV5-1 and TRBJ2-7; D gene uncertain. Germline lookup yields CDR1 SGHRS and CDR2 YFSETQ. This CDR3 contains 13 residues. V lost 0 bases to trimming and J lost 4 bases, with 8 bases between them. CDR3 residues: CASSLEVGYEQYV. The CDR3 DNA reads TGCGCCAGCAGCTTGGAGGTCGGATACGAGCAGTACGTC.

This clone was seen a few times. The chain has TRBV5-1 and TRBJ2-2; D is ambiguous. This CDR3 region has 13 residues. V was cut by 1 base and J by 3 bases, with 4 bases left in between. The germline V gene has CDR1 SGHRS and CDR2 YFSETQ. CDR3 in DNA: TGCGCCAGCAGCTTGTCTGACACCGGGGAGCTGTTTTTT. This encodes CASSLSDTGELFF.

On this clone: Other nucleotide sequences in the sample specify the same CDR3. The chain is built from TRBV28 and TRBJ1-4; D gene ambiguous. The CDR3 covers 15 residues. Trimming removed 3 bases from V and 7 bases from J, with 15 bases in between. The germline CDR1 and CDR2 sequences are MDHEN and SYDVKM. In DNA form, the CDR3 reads TGTGCCAGCAGTTTGTTGTCGGGGAAGAGTGAAAAACTGTTTTTT. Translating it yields CASSLLSGKSEKLFF.

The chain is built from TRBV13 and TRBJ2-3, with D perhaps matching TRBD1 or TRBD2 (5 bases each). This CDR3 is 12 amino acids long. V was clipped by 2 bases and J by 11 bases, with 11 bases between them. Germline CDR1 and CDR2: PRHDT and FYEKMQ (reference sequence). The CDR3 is CASSLLREKQYF. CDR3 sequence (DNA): TGTGCCAGCAGCTTACTCAGGGAGAAGCAGTATTTT.

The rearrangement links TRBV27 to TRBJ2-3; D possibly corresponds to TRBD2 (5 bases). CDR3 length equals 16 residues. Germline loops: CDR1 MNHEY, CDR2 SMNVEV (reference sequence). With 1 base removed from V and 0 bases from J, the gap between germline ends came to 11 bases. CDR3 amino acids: CASSLFAAVSTDTQYF. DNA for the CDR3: TGTGCCAGCAGTTTATTTGCAGCGGTTAGCACAGATACGCAGTATTTT.

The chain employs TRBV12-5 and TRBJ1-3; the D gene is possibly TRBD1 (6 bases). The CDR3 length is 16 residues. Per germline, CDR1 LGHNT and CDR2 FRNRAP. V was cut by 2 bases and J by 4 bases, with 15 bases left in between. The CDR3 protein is CASGLPRDKSGNTIYF. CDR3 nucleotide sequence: TGTGCTAGTGGTTTGCCCCGGGACAAATCGGGAAACACCATATATTTT.

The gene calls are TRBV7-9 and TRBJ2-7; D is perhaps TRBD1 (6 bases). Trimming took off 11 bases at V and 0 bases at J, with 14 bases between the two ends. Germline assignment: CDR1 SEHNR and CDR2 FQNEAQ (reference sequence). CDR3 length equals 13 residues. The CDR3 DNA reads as TGTGCCCCGAATGGGGGCTTCTCCTACGAGCAGTACTTC. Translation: CAPNGGFSYEQYF.

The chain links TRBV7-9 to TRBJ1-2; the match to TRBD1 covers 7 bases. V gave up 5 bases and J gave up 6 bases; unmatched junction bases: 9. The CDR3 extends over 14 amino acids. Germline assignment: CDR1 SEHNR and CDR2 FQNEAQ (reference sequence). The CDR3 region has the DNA TGTGCCAGCAGCCCGCGTGGAGGGGGCCATGGCTACACCTTC. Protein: CASSPRGGGHGYTF.

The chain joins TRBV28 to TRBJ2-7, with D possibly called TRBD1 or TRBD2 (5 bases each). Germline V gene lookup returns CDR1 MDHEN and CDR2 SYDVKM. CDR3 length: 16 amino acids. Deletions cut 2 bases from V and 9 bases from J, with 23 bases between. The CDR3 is CASSLQGLSYGGGQYF. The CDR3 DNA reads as TGTGCCAGCAGTTTACAGGGCCTCTCCTACGGTGGGGGGCAGTACTTC.

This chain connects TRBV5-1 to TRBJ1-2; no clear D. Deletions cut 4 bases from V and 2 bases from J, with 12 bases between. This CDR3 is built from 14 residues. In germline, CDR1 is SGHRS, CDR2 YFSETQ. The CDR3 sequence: CASSQGGVNYGYTF. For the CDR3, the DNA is TGCGCCAGCAGCCAAGGAGGAGTGAACTATGGCTACACCTTC. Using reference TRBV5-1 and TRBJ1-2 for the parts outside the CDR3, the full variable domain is KAGVTQTPRYLIKTRGQQVTLSCSPISGHRSVSWYQQTPGQGLQFLFEYFSETQRNKGNFPGRFSGRQFSNSRSEMNVSTLELGDSALYLCASSQGGVNYGYTFGSGTRLTVV.

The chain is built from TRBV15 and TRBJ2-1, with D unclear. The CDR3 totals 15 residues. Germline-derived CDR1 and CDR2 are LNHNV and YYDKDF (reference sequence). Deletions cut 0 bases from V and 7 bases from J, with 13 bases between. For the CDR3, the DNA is TGTGCCACCAGCAGAGACCAGAGACCCGAGAATGAGCAGTTCTTC. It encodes CATSRDQRPENEQFF.

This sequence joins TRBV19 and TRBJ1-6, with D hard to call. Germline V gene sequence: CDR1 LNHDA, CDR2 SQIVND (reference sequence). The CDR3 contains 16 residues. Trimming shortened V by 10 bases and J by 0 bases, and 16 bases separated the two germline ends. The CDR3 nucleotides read TGTGCCACTACCCCCACGTGGAGCTCCTATAATTCACCCCTCCACTTT. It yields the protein CATTPTWSSYNSPLHF. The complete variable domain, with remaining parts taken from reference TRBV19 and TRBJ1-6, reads DGGITQSPKYLFRKEGQNVTLSCEQNLNHDAMYWYRQDPGQGLRLIYYSQIVNDFQKGDIAEGYSVSREKKESFPLTVTSAQKNPTAFYLCATTPTWSSYNSPLHFGNGTRLTVT.

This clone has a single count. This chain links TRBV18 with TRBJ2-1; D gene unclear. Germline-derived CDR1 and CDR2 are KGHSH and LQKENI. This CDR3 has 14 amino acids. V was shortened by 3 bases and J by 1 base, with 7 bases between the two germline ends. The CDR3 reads CASSPAISYNEQFF. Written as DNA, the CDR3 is TGTGCCAGCTCACCGGCGATTTCCTACAATGAGCAGTTCTTC.